Listed below are T cell receptor beta chains from one sample, sequenced in a study of identical twins. TCRdb passed the 5' RACE reads through MiXCR, listing each CDR3 protein once. The sample carries 1.5 million to 2 million distinct CDR3 sequences, roughly a third recorded once. The sequenced sample consisted of cord blood. The receptors were gathered from a newborn girl in good health. CDR3s leave out the opening cysteine and the closing phenylalanine or tryptophan.

10,TRBV7-9,ASSNQKSEQY
12,TRBV11-2,ASSSIRHGYGYT
11,TRBV12-3/TRBV12-4,ASSYSGAYGYT
14,TRBV27,ASSPPAGGFSYEQY
13,TRBV11-2,ASSFSGTGVFEQY
12,TRBV28,ASRAGAATYEQY
14,TRBV27,ASSLGWDRPYTEAF
11,TRBV20-1,SAMAPLQETQY
14,TRBV20-1,SARAGFSGSYNEQY
18,TRBV7-8,ASSLGYWRRLAASGYEQY
13,TRBV20-1,SASGQADSYNEQY
13,TRBV4-2,ASSQRGRAQETQY
12,TRBV15,ATSIGTEVTEAF
14,TRBV12-3/TRBV12-4,ASSQRTGFSSYEQY
12,TRBV20-1,SARGLWGQETQY
15,TRBV5-4,ASSLDTGLPITDTQY
14,TRBV28,ASSTSTSGRRNTQY
13,TRBV20-1,SARGLRDNSYEQY
14,TRBV7-2,ASSLEGLGKNQPQH
13,TRBV5-6,ASSFIRFMNTEAF
12,TRBV27,ASSQDSFNEKLF
14,TRBV28,ASSYLGGSSYNEQF
9,TRBV7-9,ASSPRHEQF
11,TRBV29-1,SAVRGDNQPQH
16,TRBV3-1,ASSQGRGAFLIYNEQF
12,TRBV12-3/TRBV12-4,ASRERQKNTEAF
14,TRBV3-1,ASSQVPSGGASGQY
13,TRBV6-5,ATSPYPMRNYGYT
13,TRBV4-2,ASSQDGASANEQY
8,TRBV10-1,ATIRDTQY
14,TRBV12-3/TRBV12-4,ASSYPIPRTGWKAF
12,TRBV10-3,AISESGRAYEQY
12,TRBV3-1,ASSHPVSNNEQY
10,TRBV13,ASSSNQREQY
10,TRBV6-6,ASSYSYEAQY
15,TRBV4-1,ASSPLKAPVGYNEQF
14,TRBV7-2,ASSPVGRLATDTQY
13,TRBV5-1,ASSLVTGPNTEAF
11,TRBV2,ASSHDLTGELF
12,TRBV11-2,ASSLDYATYEQY
11,TRBV20-1,SASGTAGSGYT
10,TRBV20-1,SVSPSAYEQY
9,TRBV4-1,ASSNRGEQF
10,TRBV11-2,ASKRGQETQY
13,TRBV4-2,ASSQDGQSYYGYT
16,TRBV4-2,ASSQDLGLASPYNEQY
12,TRBV21-1,ASSKVLAADTQY
12,TRBV5-1,ASSFRDRVYEQF
13,TRBV6-1,ASSSGGPNTGELF
13,TRBV28,ASSWTHSYNSPLH
12,TRBV5-1,ASSLDSSRDGYT
11,TRBV28,ASSVTKLYEQY
13,TRBV12-3/TRBV12-4,ASSLTQLGADAEY
10,TRBV25-1,ASSRGNTEAF
11,TRBV5-1,ASSARDTDEQF